Below are 26 T cell receptor beta chains sequenced from a single sample in a study of blood T cell repertoires in COVID-19. TCRdb's table, derived via immunoSEQ multiplex PCR, lists solely in-frame clones and lacks some. The sample has about 150,000 clones, about 84% seen once; the top ten hold over 4%. Sequencing was performed on peripheral blood. The source is a woman aged 50 to 60 with acute or convalescent COVID-19.

The V gene is TRBV11-2, the J gene TRBJ2-3; D perhaps matches TRBD2 (6 bases). Trimming stripped 1 base from V and 1 base from J, with 9 bases between. The CDR3 is made up of 15 amino acids. Germline lookup yields CDR1 SGHAT and CDR2 FQNNGV. The CDR3 sequence is CASSLVRGGTDTQYF. DNA of the CDR3: TGTGCCAGCAGCTTAGTCCGCGGGGGCACAGATACGCAGTATTTT.

CDR3 DNA sequence: TGTGCCAGCAGCTTAACAGGGGTGGAGACCCAGTACTTC. It encodes CASSLTGVETQYF. The chain joins TRBV7-3 to TRBJ2-5, with a weak D call TRBD1 (5 bases). Germline V lookup: CDR1 SGHTA, CDR2 FQGTGA. V was trimmed by 0 bases and J by 5 bases, leaving 7 bases between them. This CDR3 comprises 13 residues.

J is TRBJ2-1 and V is TRBV6-2 or TRBV6-3; TRBD1 matches at 8 bases. The CDR3 totals 14 residues. V was pared by 5 bases and J by 7 bases, with 7 bases of the junction left unmatched. Germline V gives CDR1 MNHEY, CDR2 SVGEGT. The CDR3 here is CASSTRQGMNEQFF. CDR3 nucleotides: TGTGCCAGCAGTACAAGACAGGGGATGAATGAGCAGTTCTTC.

CDR3 residues: CASSQDRDEQYF. CDR3 nucleotide sequence: TGCGCCAGCAGCCAGGACAGGGACGAGCAGTACTTC. The chain is built from TRBV5-1 and TRBJ2-7; 8 bases agree with TRBD1. This CDR3 is 12 amino acids long. The ends lost 4 bases at V and 5 bases at J; junction bases unmatched: 2. CDR1 SGHRS and CDR2 YFSETQ come from the germline V gene.

This chain uses TRBV6-5 with TRBJ2-2; D is possibly TRBD2 (7 bases). V was clipped by 7 bases and J by 5 bases, with 11 bases between them. Germline V gives CDR1 MNHEY, CDR2 SVGAGI. This CDR3 has 13 residues. CDR3 region: CASIGGRTGELFF. The CDR3, as DNA: TGTGCCAGCATCGGGGGGCGGACCGGGGAGCTGTTTTTT.

This clone showed up just once. The chain combines TRBV11-2 with TRBJ1-4, with D hard to call. Germline assignment: CDR1 SGHAT and CDR2 FQNNGV. The CDR3 totals 11 residues. The germline V and J ends were trimmed by 7 bases and 4 bases, with 4 bases remaining between them. The CDR3 region is CASNSNEKLFF. The DNA for the CDR3 is TGTGCCAGCAACAGTAATGAAAAACTGTTTTTT.

This chain connects TRBV7-3 to TRBJ2-5; D perhaps matches TRBD1 (5 bases). V gave up 1 base and J gave up 5 bases, with 11 bases separating them. The CDR3 loop spans 14 amino acids. The germline V gene has CDR1 SGHTA and CDR2 FQGTGA. The CDR3 bases are TGTGCCAGCAGCTTAAGTTCAGGGCACGAGACCCAGTACTTC. It codes for CASSLSSGHETQYF.

This clone was detected only a few times. This chain links TRBV30 with TRBJ2-1; weak D call: TRBD2 (5 bases). The CDR3 is 13 amino acids. From germline, CDR1 is GTSNPN and CDR2 SVGIG (reference sequence). Trimming cost V 2 bases and J 7 bases, with 12 bases left between them. The CDR3: CAWSLFEGNEQFF. CDR3 nucleotides: TGTGCCTGGAGTTTATTTGAGGGTAATGAGCAGTTCTTC.

The rearrangement uses TRBV10-3 and TRBJ1-1; perhaps TRBD1 as D (6 bases). The germline V gene has CDR1 ENHRY and CDR2 SYGVKD. This CDR3 has 12 residues. Trimming removed 10 bases from V and 5 bases from J, with 14 bases in between. CDR3 sequence reads: CASGGRGTEAFF. In nucleotides, the CDR3 is TGTGCCAGCGGGGGCCGAGGAACTGAAGCTTTCTTT.

The J gene is TRBJ1-5, the V gene TRBV6-5, with TRBD1 as a possible D gene (6 bases). V lost 7 bases and J lost 5, with 9 bases in between. CDR3 length: 12 residues. Germline V gives CDR1 MNHEY, CDR2 SVGAGI. For the CDR3, the DNA is TGTGCCAGCAACGAGGGGGATCAGCCCCAGCATTTT. Translation: CASNEGDQPQHF.

There are a few counts of this clone. The chain joins TRBV9 to TRBJ2-1; TRBD2 matches 8 bases. The CDR3 sequence is 14 residues long. Per the germline V gene, CDR1 is SGDLS and CDR2 is YYNGEE. V lost 3 bases and J lost 7; bases outside the gene matches: 6. The CDR3 nucleotides are TGTGCCAGCAGCGCGACGGGGGGGATGAATGAGCAGTTCTTC. It specifies CASSATGGMNEQFF.

This clone appeared a single time. CDR3 nucleotides: TGTGCCAGCAGTACAGACGGGGGGACTGAAGCTTTCTTT. It codes for CASSTDGGTEAFF. The rearrangement uses TRBV6-5 and TRBJ1-1, with a possible D match to TRBD1 (5 bases). The V gene lost 5 bases and the J gene lost 5 bases, with 12 bases spanning the gap. Germline CDR1 and CDR2: MNHEY and SVGAGI. The CDR3 spans 13 residues.

This clone was recorded once. V gene TRBV11-1 combines with J gene TRBJ1-2; D gene unclear. Trimming removed 5 bases at V and 4 bases at J, with 14 bases between. CDR1 is SGHAT and CDR2 is FQDESV in the germline V gene (reference sequence). This CDR3 region has 14 residues. The CDR3 here is CASSHRTDLYGYTF. The CDR3 DNA sequence: TGTGCCAGCAGCCATCGCACAGACCTCTATGGCTACACCTTC. The whole variable domain, remainder taken from reference TRBV11-1 and TRBJ1-2, is EAEVAQSPRYKITEKSQAVAFWCDPISGHATLYWYRQILGQGPELLVQFQDESVVDDSQLPKDRFSAERLKGVDSTLKIQPAELGDSAMYLCASSHRTDLYGYTFGSGTRLTVV.

The rearrangement joins TRBV21-1 to TRBJ1-1; the DNA was not compared with TRBD1, the D call given in the table. TRBV21-1 is recorded as a pseudogene. The CDR3 totals 15 residues. The CDR3 DNA reads as TGTGCCAGCAGCAAAGGTCACAGCCAGAACACTGAAGCTTTCTTT. It yields the protein CASSKGHSQNTEAFF.

The chain joins TRBV10-3 to TRBJ2-1; TRBD1 matches 7 bases. V trimming: 0 bases; J trimming: 6 bases; junction bases outside the gene matches: 8. This CDR3 is 16 amino acids long. CDR1 is ENHRY and CDR2 is SYGVKD in the germline V gene. The DNA of the CDR3 is TGTGCCATCAGTGAGTCGAACAGGGGCGTAGGCAATGAGCAGTTCTTC. The encoded protein is CAISESNRGVGNEQFF.

This rearrangement joins TRBV25-1 to TRBJ2-5; D may be TRBD2 (5 bases). Trimming cost V 3 bases and J 5 bases, with 19 bases left between them. Germline V gene sequence: CDR1 MGHDK, CDR2 SYGVNS. The CDR3 has 16 residues. DNA of the CDR3: TGTGCCAGCAGTGATCTTCGTAGTGGGAGCCAGGAGACCCAGTACTTC. Protein product: CASSDLRSGSQETQYF.

The chain recombines TRBV6-5 with TRBJ1-1, with D perhaps matching TRBD1 (5 bases). The germline V and J ends were trimmed by 2 bases and 11 bases, with 12 bases remaining between them. The CDR3 runs 12 residues. CDR1 and CDR2 (germline): MNHEY, SVGAGI. This chain's CDR3 is CASSYAGVDAFF. The CDR3 DNA sequence: TGTGCCAGCAGTTACGCGGGGGTTGACGCTTTCTTT.

The chain links TRBV11-2 to TRBJ1-5, with 8 bases lining up with TRBD1. The trim removed 0 bases at V and 11 bases at J, leaving 3 bases unmatched. Per germline, CDR1 SGHAT and CDR2 FQNNGV. The CDR3 spans 13 residues. CDR3 amino acids: CASSLDRQGSQHF. DNA for the CDR3: TGTGCCAGCAGCTTAGATCGACAGGGGTCCCAGCATTTT.

The CDR3 bases are TGTGCCAGCAGCCAGGGATTGGGACTAGCGGGGGGGAGCTCCTACGAGCAGTACTTC. Amino acids: CASSQGLGLAGGSSYEQYF. The chain joins TRBV4-2 to TRBJ2-7; TRBD2 matches at 16 bases. With 3 bases clipped from V and 0 bases from J, the junction kept 8 bases outside the gene matches. The V gene's germline CDR1 is LGHNA and CDR2 YNFKEQ. This CDR3 has 19 residues.

With regard to this clone: The same CDR3 can be traced to other DNA sequences in this sample. This chain connects TRBV27 to TRBJ1-6, with TRBD1 as a possible D gene (6 bases). The V gene lost 6 bases and the J gene lost 7 bases, with 10 bases spanning the gap. Germline CDR1 is MNHEY and CDR2 is SMNVEV (reference sequence). This CDR3 has 13 residues. The CDR3 DNA reads as TGTGCCAGCAGCCGCGACAGGAATTCACCCCTCCACTTT. Translated: CASSRDRNSPLHF.

The rearrangement uses TRBV6-4 and TRBJ2-3, with D possibly TRBD1 on 5 matching bases. V was pared by 0 bases and J by 4 bases, with 14 bases between. Germline V CDR1 and CDR2: MRHNA, SNTAGT. This CDR3 is built from 16 residues. The DNA of the CDR3 is TGTGCCAGCAGTGACTCGAGTAATGCAGGGTCAGATACGCAGTATTTT. Its protein is CASSDSSNAGSDTQYF.

V is TRBV6-1 and J is TRBJ2-3, with a tentative D call TRBD2 (5 bases). Trimming cost V 3 bases and J 8 bases, with 12 bases left between them. Germline V gene sequence: CDR1 MNHNS, CDR2 SASEGT. This CDR3 has 13 amino acids. For the CDR3, the DNA is TGTGCCAGCAGTGACCCGGGGTTAGGTACGCAGTATTTT. This encodes CASSDPGLGTQYF.

This chain connects TRBV27 to TRBJ1-2, with D perhaps matching TRBD1 (6 bases). Looked up from germline, CDR1 is MNHEY and CDR2 is SMNVEV (reference sequence). This CDR3 has 14 residues. Deletions cut 5 bases from V and 5 bases from J, with 15 bases between. In DNA, the CDR3 is TGTGCCAGCAGTCCCCTGACAGGCGAATATGGCTACACCTTC. It translates to CASSPLTGEYGYTF.

The chain links TRBV6-2 or TRBV6-3 to TRBJ2-1, with 9 bases identical to TRBD1. CDR3 length: 14 amino acids. CDR1 and CDR2 from the germline V gene are MNHEY and SVGEGT. Unmatched junction bases numbered 7, after V lost 6 bases and J lost 7 bases. CDR3 residues: CASSRTGEINEQFF. CDR3 DNA sequence: TGTGCCAGCAGCCGGACAGGGGAGATAAATGAGCAGTTCTTC.

The rearrangement uses TRBV19 and TRBJ1-1; TRBD1 aligns across 10 bases. The ends lost 4 bases at V and 4 bases at J; junction bases unmatched: 3. Germline CDR1 is LNHDA and CDR2 is SQIVND (reference sequence). The CDR3 is made up of 14 amino acids. The CDR3 DNA sequence: TGTGCCAGTAGTACGACAGGGGGCGTCACTGAAGCTTTCTTT. Its protein is CASSTTGGVTEAFF.

The chain has TRBV5-4 and TRBJ2-1; maybe TRBD2 (6 bases). The V and J ends lost 2 bases and 0 bases respectively, with 6 bases between them. There are 14 residues in the CDR3. CDR1 and CDR2 from the germline V gene are SGHNT and YYREEE (reference sequence). CDR3 in amino acids: CASSFSGSYNEQFF. The CDR3 bases are TGTGCCAGCAGCTTTAGCGGCTCCTACAATGAGCAGTTCTTC.